The 25 T cell receptor beta chains presented below share a single source sample, sequenced in a study of CD8 T cell repertoires and HIV-1 epitope variants. The table came from immunoSEQ multiplex PCR; TCRdb's copy has only in-frame clones and leaves some out. This table holds about 5,500 clones, approximately 70% found once. Their target antigens are unknown. The sequenced sample was cultured CD8+ T cells derived from PBMCs. The receptors here all came from a male donor with HIV.

The chain links TRBV6-1 to TRBJ1-3; D is uncertain. CDR3 length: 13 amino acids. The V gene's germline CDR1 is MNHNS and CDR2 SASEGT. V lost 1 base and J lost 2, with 3 bases in between. CDR3 in amino acids: CASSEGPGNTIYF. In nucleotides, the CDR3 is TGTGCCAGCAGTGAAGGTCCTGGAAACACCATATATTTT.

This sequence joins TRBV6-5 and TRBJ2-1; maybe TRBD2 (5 bases). The V gene lost 8 bases and the J gene lost 6 bases, with 11 bases spanning the gap. The CDR3 consists of 12 residues. CDR1 and CDR2 from the germline V gene are MNHEY and SVGAGI. For the CDR3, the DNA is TGTGCCAGCGGGGAGAGTCTCAATGAGCAGTTCTTC. Translated, it gives CASGESLNEQFF.

Only a few counts were recorded for this clone. The chain employs TRBV7-9 and TRBJ1-5; D perhaps matches TRBD1 (6 bases). The CDR3 sequence is 14 residues long. The V and J ends lost 4 bases and 4 bases respectively, with 11 bases between them. Germline loops: CDR1 SEHNR, CDR2 FQNEAQ (reference sequence). For the CDR3, the DNA is TGTGCCAGCAGCTCCGTACAGGGTAATCAGCCCCAGCATTTT. This codes for CASSSVQGNQPQHF.

The chain employs TRBV11-2 and TRBJ2-2; D is perhaps TRBD2 (5 bases). The CDR3 is 16 amino acids. Trimming shortened V by 1 base and J by 8 bases, and 17 bases separated the two germline ends. CDR1 SGHAT and CDR2 FQNNGV come from the germline V gene. This CDR3 is CASSLGVDEGTGELFF. CDR3 bases: TGTGCCAGCAGCTTAGGAGTCGACGAGGGAACGGGGGAGCTGTTTTTT. The whole variable domain, remainder taken from reference TRBV11-2 and TRBJ2-2, is EAGVAQSPRYKIIEKRQSVAFWCNPISGHATLYWYQQILGQGPKLLIQFQNNGVVDDSQLPKDRFSAERLKGVDSTLKIQPAKLEDSAVYLCASSLGVDEGTGELFFGEGSRLTVL.

This chain uses TRBV14 with TRBJ2-7, with D perhaps matching TRBD2 (6 bases). Trimming left V 6 bases short and J 7 bases short, with 10 bases between. The CDR3 extends over 11 amino acids. CDR1 and CDR2 from the germline V gene are SGHDN and FVKESK. The CDR3 reads CASSLSGEQYF. CDR3 DNA sequence: TGTGCCAGCAGTCTTAGCGGTGAGCAGTACTTC.

With regard to this clone: At the DNA level, this CDR3 is encoded by other sequences in the same sample as well. The chain carries TRBV5-4 and TRBJ2-2; TRBD1 is a possible D gene (5 bases). In germline, CDR1 is SGHNT, CDR2 YYREEE (reference sequence). The CDR3 is 13 amino acids. V gave up 2 bases and J gave up 6 bases, with 8 bases separating them. The CDR3 spells CASSFLGPGELFF. CDR3 coding DNA: TGTGCCAGCAGCTTTCTGGGGCCCGGGGAGCTGTTTTTT.

V gene TRBV11-3 combines with J gene TRBJ1-2; TRBD1 aligns across 10 bases. After removal of 0 bases from V and 2 bases from J, the junction contained 3 bases not matched to a gene. Germline CDR1 and CDR2: SGHNT and YENEEA. This CDR3 has 16 residues. The CDR3 DNA follows: TGTGCCAGCAGCTTAGAACCGGGACAGGGGAACTATGGCTACACCTTC. It codes for CASSLEPGQGNYGYTF.

This CDR3 reads CASSLGQYLREQYF. CDR3 DNA: TGTGCCAGCAGCTTGGGACAGTACCTTCGTGAGCAGTACTTC. This chain links TRBV7-4 with TRBJ2-7; 7 bases agree with TRBD1. There are 14 residues in the CDR3. Trimming cost V 3 bases and J 7 bases; bases outside gene matches: 9. Per the germline V gene, CDR1 is SGHVT and CDR2 is SQSDAQ.

The chain employs TRBV7-9 and TRBJ2-5; 9 bases are shared with TRBD1. The CDR3 is made up of 16 amino acids. From germline, CDR1 is SEHNR and CDR2 FQNEAQ (reference sequence). J was trimmed by 5 bases and V by 5 bases; bases with no gene match: 12. CDR3 coding DNA: TGTGCCAGCAGCCCCCTCCCGGGACAGGGAGAGGAGACCCAGTACTTC. Translated, it gives CASSPLPGQGEETQYF.

This clone was detected a few times. The chain joins TRBV14 to TRBJ2-7; the D is unclear. Germline loops: CDR1 SGHDN, CDR2 FVKESK. The CDR3 is 14 amino acids. With 6 bases removed from V and 6 bases from J, the gap between germline ends came to 18 bases. The DNA of the CDR3 is TGTGCCAGCAGGCCCAATCTTCAATTGGGCGAGCAGTACTTC. This encodes CASRPNLQLGEQYF. Drawing the rest from reference TRBV14 and TRBJ2-7, the complete variable domain is EAGVTQFPSHSVIEKGQTVTLRCDPISGHDNLYWYRRVMGKEIKFLLHFVKESKQDESGMPNNRFLAERTGGTYSTLKVQPAELEDSGVYFCASRPNLQLGEQYFGPGTRLTVT.

The CDR3 nucleotides read TGTGCCAGTAGTATCAAACAGGGACTGGACGAGCAGTACTTC. This translates into CASSIKQGLDEQYF. J is TRBJ2-7 and V is TRBV19; D is perhaps TRBD1 or TRBD2 (6 bases each). The CDR3 runs to 14 residues. The germline CDR1 and CDR2 sequences are LNHDA and SQIVND (reference sequence). Between the trimmed V and J ends, which lost 3 bases and 5 bases, there was a span of 14 bases.

The CDR3 sequence: CASSALQGTDTQYF. CDR3 in DNA: TGTGCCAGCAGCGCACTACAGGGGACAGATACGCAGTATTTT. The chain is built from TRBV5-8 and TRBJ2-3, with 7 bases identical to TRBD1. The CDR3 is 14 residues long. The germline gives CDR1 SGHTS, CDR2 YDEGEE. Unmatched junction bases numbered 5, after V lost 4 bases and J lost 3 bases.

This chain links TRBV5-8 with TRBJ2-1; 7 bases line up with TRBD1. The CDR3 sequence is 15 residues long. The germline V gene encodes CDR1 SGHTS and CDR2 YDEGEE. With V trimmed by 7 bases and J by 8 bases, 15 bases remained unmatched. The CDR3 sequence is CASGITGELRDEQFF. CDR3 DNA: TGTGCCAGCGGGATAACAGGGGAACTAAGGGATGAGCAGTTCTTC.

V usage is TRBV27 and J usage is TRBJ2-3; a weak D match, TRBD2 (6 bases). Trimming removed 6 bases from V and 4 bases from J, with 17 bases in between. This CDR3 spans 15 amino acids. Germline V gene sequence: CDR1 MNHEY, CDR2 SMNVEV (reference sequence). CDR3: CASRFGAGRPDTQYF. The CDR3 nucleotides read TGTGCCAGCAGGTTCGGGGCGGGAAGGCCAGATACGCAGTATTTT.

V is TRBV28 and J is TRBJ1-5; no definite D call. V lost 6 bases and J 12 bases, leaving 15 bases between the germline ends. CDR1 and CDR2 (germline): MDHEN, SYDVKM. The CDR3 sequence is 12 residues long. For the CDR3, the DNA is TGTGCCAGCAGCCTAGTTGAGGGTTACCAGCATTTT. Translating gives CASSLVEGYQHF.

The chain employs TRBV27 and TRBJ2-1; D is unresolved. The V end lost 5 bases, the J end lost 5 bases, and 10 bases lay between the germline ends. The CDR3 consists of 13 residues. Germline CDR1 is MNHEY and CDR2 is SMNVEV (reference sequence). CDR3 protein: CASSPLGDNEQFF. The CDR3 DNA is TGTGCCAGCAGTCCCTTGGGCGACAATGAGCAGTTCTTC.

This clone came up once. The chain carries TRBV7-9 and TRBJ2-7; 7 bases agree with TRBD2. From germline, CDR1 is SEHNR and CDR2 FQNEAQ (reference sequence). The CDR3 extends over 14 amino acids. The trim removed 5 bases at V and 7 bases at J, leaving 11 bases unmatched. This CDR3 reads CASSPLGERGEQYF. The CDR3 DNA follows: TGTGCCAGCAGCCCCTTAGGGGAGCGGGGAGAGCAGTACTTC.

The gene calls are TRBV4-1 and TRBJ2-7; the match to TRBD1 covers 7 bases. Germline V gene data show CDR1 as MGHRA and CDR2 as YSYEKL. V was clipped by 4 bases and J by 3 bases; unmatched bases: 9. This CDR3 region has 15 residues. CDR3 loop: CASSPDPTGYYEQYF. CDR3 nucleotides: TGCGCCAGCAGCCCAGACCCGACAGGGTACTACGAGCAGTACTTC.

This clone has just a few counts. This chain links TRBV5-1 with TRBJ2-2, with a possible D match to TRBD2 (6 bases). This CDR3 has 13 residues. V was cut by 7 bases and J by 3 bases, with 10 bases left in between. CDR1 SGHRS and CDR2 YFSETQ come from the germline V gene. The CDR3 region has the DNA TGCGCCAGCCAGTGGGGGGACACCGGGGAGCTGTTTTTT. Translated: CASQWGDTGELFF.

The chain combines TRBV7-8 with TRBJ2-7; 7 nucleotides align to TRBD1. Trimming took 7 bases from V and 0 from J; bases not matched to a gene: 6. The germline gives CDR1 SGHVS, CDR2 FQNEAQ. The CDR3 has 14 residues. The CDR3 loop is CASTGTESSYEQYF. The CDR3 nucleotides read TGTGCCAGCACCGGGACAGAGAGCTCCTACGAGCAGTACTTC.

The chain recombines TRBV5-4 with TRBJ1-6; D is perhaps TRBD1 (6 bases). This CDR3 comprises 14 residues. CDR1 and CDR2 (germline): SGHNT, YYREEE (reference sequence). V lost 4 bases and J 10 bases, leaving 15 bases between the germline ends. CDR3 nucleotides: TGTGCCAGCAGCCAAGCACAGGGAGAATCACCCCTCCACTTT. It specifies CASSQAQGESPLHF.

The chain combines TRBV6-5 with TRBJ2-1; D is possibly TRBD1 or TRBD2 (5 bases each). Germline V lookup: CDR1 MNHEY, CDR2 SVGAGI. With 7 bases removed from V and 4 bases from J, the gap between germline ends came to 14 bases. This CDR3 is 14 amino acids long. CDR3 bases: TGTGCCAGCATGGGGCGTCCGGGGTACAATGAGCAGTTCTTC. This sequence encodes CASMGRPGYNEQFF.

The chain links TRBV28 to TRBJ2-1; 8 bases are a match to TRBD2. V shed 7 bases and J 4 bases; nucleotides not matched to a gene: 9. The length of the CDR3 is 15 residues. Germline-derived CDR1 and CDR2 are MDHEN and SYDVKM. The CDR3 nucleotides read TGTGCCAGCACCAGCTTTCCGGGAGGGTACAATGAGCAGTTCTTC. Translating it yields CASTSFPGGYNEQFF.

The V gene is TRBV6-6, the J gene TRBJ1-5; tentatively, D is TRBD1 (5 bases). V gave up 6 bases and J gave up 7 bases, with 10 bases separating them. The length of the CDR3 is 12 residues. Germline lookup yields CDR1 MNHNY and CDR2 SVGAGI (reference sequence). CDR3: CASSHDRQPQHF. In nucleotides, the CDR3 is TGTGCCAGCAGCCACGACAGACAGCCCCAGCATTTT.

This clone was detected a few times. The chain employs TRBV6-5 and TRBJ2-7, with a tentative D call TRBD1 (6 bases). The CDR3 loop spans 14 amino acids. The V and J ends lost 2 bases and 5 bases respectively, with 13 bases between them. Germline CDR1 reads MNHEY; CDR2 reads SVGAGI. CDR3 DNA: TGTGCCAGCAGTTACGAAACAGGGTCGAACGAGCAGTACTTC. Its translation is CASSYETGSNEQYF.